This T cell receptor (beta chain) was found in a study of cytomegalovirus exposure and HLA in healthy donors. Study-wide results and limits: Most of the CMV-associated TCR beta chains (in a later analysis) appeared to be HLA-restricted. Testing in vitro showed a few CMV-associated chains specific for CMV antigens. Highest at DRB1 and lowest at HLA-C, TCR association rates differed among HLA loci in a later analysis. According to the study, around 150 TCR beta chains were cytomegalovirus-associated.

In the PCR, 60 Vbeta and 13 Jbeta primers were used. The table came from immunoSEQ multiplex PCR; TCRdb's copy has only in-frame clones and leaves some out. Of around 110,000 clones in the sample, approximately 80% were seen once. The ends lost 0 bases at V and 3 bases at J; junction bases unmatched: 7. The CDR3 sequence is 16 residues long. Germline V gene data show CDR1 as SGDLS and CDR2 as YYNGEE. To note about this clone: The antigen remains unidentified.

This rearrangement joins TRBV9 to TRBJ2-5, with TRBD2 matching 8 bases. Specimen: PBMCs. This clonotype originated in a man younger than 40 in good health and CMV-seropositive. The chain's CDR3 is CASSVGPLGGEETQYF. DNA for the CDR3: TGTGCCAGCAGCGTAGGCCCTCTCGGGGGGGAAGAGACCCAGTACTTC.